This T cell receptor beta chain was documented in a study of T cell responses to AZD1222 COVID-19 vaccine. The CDR3 runs 13 residues. V shed 5 bases and J 5 bases; nucleotides not matched to a gene: 1. Germline CDR1 is SNHLY and CDR2 is FYNNEI. Generated by immunoSEQ multiplex PCR, the TCRdb table keeps only in-frame clones and is missing some. The sample consists of more than 85,000 clones, 78% of them appearing once. General observations from the study: The study reported that nearly half of spike-specific TCRs target unmutated variant regions. Repertoires were collected only later (after the peak T cell response had occurred). Spike-specific TCR depth and breadth grew after two AZD1222 doses.

This clone occurred a few times. The antigen remains undetermined. V usage is TRBV2 and J usage is TRBJ2-2; 8 bases agree with TRBD1. The sequenced sample was peripheral blood, obtained on day 0 of AZD1222 vaccination. The TCR originated in an adult in good health. CDR3 in amino acids: CASSRQGTGELFF. The DNA of the CDR3 is TGTGCCAGCAGTCGACAGGGGACCGGGGAGCTGTTTTTT.